What follows are 15 T cell receptor beta chains derived from one specimen sequenced in a study of blood T cells in healthy people across ages. A sample-barcoded 5' primer and a J-beta primer mix were used in a second PCR of roughly 7 to 12 cycles. TCRdb re-derived calls from the 5' RACE reads in MiXCR, one entry per CDR3 protein. The data show roughly 700,000 distinct CDR3 sequences, more than 20% seen once. Another study also made use of these data, one on T cells of mothers and their children.

The specimen was blood. Source of these receptors: a boy aged 5-17 years in good health.

The DNA of the CDR3 is TGTGCCAGCAAGCAAATGGGGCGGGGGGCCTTCAATGAGCAGTTCTTC. Its protein is CASKQMGRGAFNEQFF. The chain carries TRBV7-2 and TRBJ2-1; TRBD2 agrees at 8 bases. The CDR3 totals 16 residues. Per germline, CDR1 SGHTA and CDR2 FQGNSA. Trimming cost V 7 bases and J 6 bases; bases outside gene matches: 14.

The rearrangement joins TRBV10-3 to TRBJ2-2, with a weak D call TRBD2 (6 bases). Germline CDR1 is ENHRY and CDR2 is SYGVKD. The germline V and J ends were trimmed by 2 bases and 1 base, with 11 bases remaining between them. CDR3 length equals 16 residues. CDR3 protein: CAISEGGDLNTGELFF. The CDR3 bases are TGTGCCATCAGTGAGGGCGGGGACCTGAACACCGGGGAGCTGTTTTTT.

This clonotype was counted a few times. The J gene is TRBJ1-4, the V gene TRBV7-9; 8 positions match TRBD1. Germline V gene lookup returns CDR1 SEHNR and CDR2 FQNEAQ (reference sequence). This CDR3 is 14 amino acids long. Losses at the gene ends were 3 bases for V and 8 bases for J; bases not matched to a gene: 5. The CDR3 sequence is CASSLDRAREKLFF. For the CDR3, the DNA is TGTGCCAGCAGCTTGGACAGGGCCCGGGAAAAACTGTTTTTT.

The table lists this clonotype with a few counts. The chain joins TRBV29-1 to TRBJ2-5, with TRBD1 matching over 9 bases. This CDR3 is 13 amino acids long. Germline trimming cut 4 bases from V and 4 bases from J; bases unmatched to any gene: 4. Looked up from germline, CDR1 is SQVTM and CDR2 is ANQGSEA. Written as DNA, the CDR3 is TGCAGCGTTGTTAGGACAGGGGTAGAGACCCAGTACTTC. Protein product: CSVVRTGVETQYF.

This clonotype was observed a few times. The chain uses TRBV2 and TRBJ1-4; D is unresolved. Germline assignment: CDR1 SNHLY and CDR2 FYNNEI. CDR3 length equals 13 residues. V shed 7 bases and J shed 1 base, with 7 bases lying between them. CDR3: CASTGETNEKLFF. CDR3 sequence (DNA): TGTGCCAGCACAGGCGAAACTAATGAAAAACTGTTTTTT.

The chain joins TRBV10-3 to TRBJ1-1; D call uncertain. There are 14 residues in the CDR3. Germline V lookup: CDR1 ENHRY, CDR2 SYGVKD. Trimming left V 4 bases short and J 4 bases short, with 13 bases between. In nucleotides, the CDR3 is TGTGCCATCAGTGCTCGGGATACTGCCACTGAAGCTTTCTTT. Protein sequence: CAISARDTATEAFF.

The genes are TRBV2 and TRBJ1-1; D is possibly TRBD1 (5 bases). Between the trimmed V and J ends, which lost 6 bases and 2 bases, there was a span of 10 bases. The length of the CDR3 is 13 residues. The V gene's germline CDR1 is SNHLY and CDR2 FYNNEI. This CDR3 reads CASRRGPNTEAFF. The DNA for the CDR3 is TGTGCCAGCAGGAGGGGACCCAACACTGAAGCTTTCTTT.

The chain couples TRBV28 to TRBJ1-6; D uncertain. The CDR3 spans 13 residues. V lost 5 bases and J 11 bases, leaving 13 bases between the germline ends. Germline V lookup: CDR1 MDHEN, CDR2 SYDVKM. CDR3 nucleotide sequence: TGTGCCAGCAGTCCATCCCAGGCCCCACCCCTCCACTTT. This translates into CASSPSQAPPLHF.

This CDR3 reads CASSSTSAEQYF. CDR3 nucleotide sequence: TGTGCCAGCAGCAGCACTAGTGCCGAGCAGTACTTC. The chain employs TRBV5-6 and TRBJ2-7; perhaps TRBD2 as D (5 bases). The CDR3 has 12 residues. V lost 4 bases and J 6 bases, leaving 11 bases between the germline ends. Germline V gene data show CDR1 as SGHDT and CDR2 as YYEEEE.

This clonotype was observed a handful of times. This chain uses TRBV29-1 with TRBJ1-2, with D possibly matching TRBD1 (6 bases). V dropped 6 bases and J dropped 8 bases, with 13 bases sitting between them. Per germline, CDR1 SQVTM and CDR2 ANQGSEA. CDR3 length: 11 amino acids. The CDR3 reads CSVGGAPGYTF. In nucleotides, the CDR3 is TGCAGCGTAGGGGGGGCGCCGGGCTACACCTTC.

This sequence joins TRBV7-9 and TRBJ2-7; unclear D gene. CDR1 and CDR2 from the germline V gene are SEHNR and FQNEAQ (reference sequence). The V gene lost 2 bases and the J gene lost 6 bases, with 14 bases spanning the gap. The CDR3 covers 14 residues. CDR3 sequence reads: CASSLSPPSGEQYF. The CDR3 DNA reads as TGTGCCAGCAGCTTATCCCCCCCCTCGGGCGAGCAGTACTTC.

V and J are TRBV19 and TRBJ2-2, with 9 bases aligning to TRBD1. This CDR3 is built from 16 residues. Germline V gene sequence: CDR1 LNHDA, CDR2 SQIVND (reference sequence). Unmatched junction bases numbered 6, after V lost 1 base and J lost 6 bases. CDR3 amino acids: CASSIVGTGMAGELFF. The CDR3 nucleotides read TGTGCCAGTAGTATAGTTGGGACAGGGATGGCCGGGGAGCTGTTTTTT.

The J gene is TRBJ2-4, the V gene TRBV19; the D is unclear. The CDR3 runs 13 residues. Trimming cost V 3 bases and J 8 bases, with 11 bases left between them. Per germline, CDR1 LNHDA and CDR2 SQIVND (reference sequence). This CDR3 is CASSIQPWDIQYF. The CDR3 DNA sequence: TGTGCCAGTAGTATCCAGCCATGGGACATTCAGTACTTC. Supplemented by reference TRBV19 and TRBJ2-4, the full variable domain reads DGGITQSPKYLFRKEGQNVTLSCEQNLNHDAMYWYRQDPGQGLRLIYYSQIVNDFQKGDIAEGYSVSREKKESFPLTVTSAQKNPTAFYLCASSIQPWDIQYFGAGTRLSVL.

The chain uses TRBV28 and TRBJ2-1; 11 nucleotides agree with TRBD2. The ends lost 4 bases at V and 3 bases at J; junction bases unmatched: 8. CDR3 size: 17 residues. The germline CDR1 and CDR2 sequences are MDHEN and SYDVKM. In DNA form, the CDR3 reads TGTGCCAGCAGTTCCGGTTCGGGACTAGCGGTCTACAATGAGCAGTTCTTC. This encodes CASSSGSGLAVYNEQFF.

J is TRBJ2-1 and V is TRBV5-1; 13 bases match TRBD2. The J call may be mistaken, given a closer DNA end match to TRBJ2-7. Germline values: CDR1 SGHRS, CDR2 YFSETQ. This CDR3 has 17 amino acids. The CDR3 nucleotides read TGCGCCAGCAGCTTTGGGACTAGCGGGGTTAGCTCCTACGAGCAGTACTTC. Protein product: CASSFGTSGVSSYEQYF.